This TCR beta chain was captured by sequencing in a study of blood T cell repertoires in COVID-19 (TCRdb year 2020). Turning to the overall study: Samples from collaborators originated in the United States, Italy and Spain and spanned both the acute and convalescent phases of COVID-19. The prospective study material was composed of cDNA or gDNA derived from T cells, B-cell-depleted T cells, or PBMCs. HLA class I and class II types, where available, came from metadata supplied by the sample provider rather than from assay-based typing. Samples were obtained from the ongoing ImmuneRACE study (first 160 participants) and from some 1,200 subjects provided by 6 global collaborators. A freely available public database, intended as a resource for researchers studying the immune response to SARS-CoV-2, is where the repertoires were released. The dataset comprised deeply sampled blood TCRbeta repertoires from subjects exposed to, actively infected with, or recovered from COVID-19. Sample metadata almost always included a de-identified subject ID, COVID-19 status, age in years and sex. General findings and caveats noted by the study authors: Clinical and demographic metadata were provided uncurated, with the amount varying by source and participant.

TCRbeta CDR3 regions were amplified from genomic DNA using the immunoSEQ Assay, a bias-controlled multiplex PCR. The paper's processing steps were these. Within the assay, amplification of reference gene primers was used to estimate how many nucleated cells each sample contained. Sequence reads were collapsed and filtered to measure the absolute abundance of every unique TCRbeta CDR3 rearrangement. Productive Simpson clonality was computed per sample as the square root of Simpson's diversity index over productive rearrangements. Sourced from immuneACCESS, this table was stored by TCRdb with only in-frame sequences that have V and J called. A share of the clones is absent; for the studies checked, an unresolved V gene accounts for under half, and the remainder has no known explanation. That table gives V, J and clone size, and the DNA gave D and trimming. The table for this sample lists just under 40,000 clones; 94% of them were counted only once. The top ten constitute 4.1% of the sample.

V is cut back by 4 bases and J by 9 bases, with 7 bases in the junction unmatched. The CDR3 runs 13 amino acids, cysteine and phenylalanine included. The retained sequence is limited to the CDR3, 39 bases, with the frame set at the first base. CDR1 and CDR2 were assigned from the germline V gene as SGHRS and YFSETQ. For this clone: The antigen this receptor binds is unknown. No qualities accompany the bases; no much larger clone lies one base away.

Collaborating institutions collected whole blood in K2EDTA tubes following their own protocols. Collaborator samples were shipped for TCRbeta analysis as frozen whole blood, isolated PBMCs, or DNA extracted from either sample type. This TCR was sampled from a human donor with active COVID-19. The donor label of this sample is uncertain. The sample taken for sequencing was peripheral blood. The sequence links TRBV5-1 to TRBJ2-1; 7 nucleotides in the junction match TRBD2. The nucleotides read TGCGCCAGCAGCCGCGAGGGCGGGGGTGAGCAGTTCTTC. Translation gives CASSREGGGEQFF.